The 4 T cell receptor beta chains listed next were all sequenced from one sample in a study of graft-versus-host responses after intestinal transplantation. The method was immunoSEQ multiplex PCR; TCRdb's version includes in-frame clones alone and lacks a portion of them. This sample has about 120,000 clones, with roughly 95% found just once. No antigens are known for them. The sequencing used unstimulated CD8+ T cells sorted from spleen or lymph node cells, collected before intestinal transplant. The receptors stem from a human donor who received an intestinal transplant.

V is TRBV11-2 and J is TRBJ2-3; D is possibly TRBD1 (6 bases). The length of the CDR3 is 16 residues. The germline V gene has CDR1 SGHAT and CDR2 FQNNGV. Between the trimmed V and J ends, which lost 1 base and 0 bases, there was a span of 11 bases. In nucleotides, the CDR3 is TGTGCCAGCAGCTTAGCGGACAGAGTTAGCACAGATACGCAGTATTTT. This encodes CASSLADRVSTDTQYF.

CDR3 nucleotide sequence: TGTGCCAGCAGCTCGACAGGGTACAATGAGCAGTTCTTC. Its protein is CASSSTGYNEQFF. The chain recombines TRBV13 with TRBJ2-1; 7 bases are shared with TRBD1. The CDR3 contains 13 residues. Germline V gene data show CDR1 as PRHDT and CDR2 as FYEKMQ (reference sequence). V shed 4 bases and J 4 bases; nucleotides not matched to a gene: 1.

The chain combines TRBV29-1 with TRBJ2-1; the D is unclear. V lost 4 bases and J lost 5, with 6 bases in between. Germline V CDR1 and CDR2: SQVTM, ANQGSEA. The CDR3 is 11 residues long. In nucleotides, the CDR3 is TGCAGCGTTGGTAGAAACAATGAGCAGTTCTTC. Translation gives CSVGRNNEQFF.

CDR3: CASSFGREQYF. The CDR3 nucleotides are TGTGCCAGCAGCTTTGGTCGAGAGCAGTACTTC. This rearrangement joins TRBV5-4 to TRBJ2-7; unclear D gene. The V end lost 2 bases, the J end lost 7 bases, and 7 bases lay between the germline ends. The germline CDR1 and CDR2 sequences are SGHNT and YYREEE (reference sequence). This CDR3 contains 11 residues.